This T cell receptor beta chain was retrieved from a study of OX40 agonist ivuxolimab in advanced cancers. About this clone: Its target is unknown.

V lost 4 bases, J lost 4 bases, and 8 bases stayed unmatched. The CDR3 length is 15 residues. Germline lookup yields CDR1 MNHEY and CDR2 SVGAGI. General study findings and limits: Among patients with partial responses at 0.1-3.0 mg/kg, clonal expansion was among the lowest. With doses of 0.1 to 3.0 mg/kg, CD4+ and CD8+ blood T cells had undergone clonal expansion by week 6.

Clones were read by immunoSEQ multiplex PCR, and TCRdb kept only the in-frame ones, dropping some. The sample carries about 40,000 clones, around four fifths recorded once. This receptor was identified in an adult with an advanced solid tumor such as melanoma, head and neck, liver or kidney cancer. Sequenced material: CD4+ or CD8+ T cells sorted from blood, taken in a trial of the OX40 agonist ivuxolimab. The chain combines TRBV6-5 with TRBJ2-7, with TRBD1 identical over 9 bases. The chain's CDR3 is CASSSATGGLYEQYF. The CDR3 coding sequence is TGTGCCAGCAGTTCCGCGACAGGGGGTCTATACGAGCAGTACTTC.